This TCR beta chain stems from a study of monozygotic twins with cystic fibrosis. Study-level results: Age, concordance and disease severity did not associate with shared CDR3 numbers. Low clonality (median roughly 0.009) suggested a mostly naive repertoire.

Produced via immunoSEQ multiplex PCR; TCRdb's table is partial and in-frame only. This sample has 17,000 or so clones, with roughly 96% found just once. V lost 3 bases, J lost 5 bases, and 13 bases lay in between. The CDR3 runs to 14 residues. Per germline, CDR1 KGHSH and CDR2 LQKENI. Only one count was recorded for this clone. As yet, its antigen is unknown. The chain carries TRBV18 and TRBJ2-5, with D unresolved. The receptor's source is a girl aged 2-10 years with cystic fibrosis. The sequencing sample was made of blood. CDR3 sequence reads: CASSPLDSSETQYF. In nucleotides, the CDR3 is TGTGCCAGCTCACCTTTAGACTCGTCGGAGACCCAGTACTTC.